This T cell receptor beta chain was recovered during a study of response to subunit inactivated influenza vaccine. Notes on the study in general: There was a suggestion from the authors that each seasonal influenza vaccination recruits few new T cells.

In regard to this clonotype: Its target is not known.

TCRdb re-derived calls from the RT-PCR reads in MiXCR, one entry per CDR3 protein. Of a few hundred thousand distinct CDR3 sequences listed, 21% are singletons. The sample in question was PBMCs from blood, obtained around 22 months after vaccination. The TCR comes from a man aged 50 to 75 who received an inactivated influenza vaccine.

The CDR3 nucleotides are TGTGCCAGCAGTTTATTCGGTGGGGGTCAGCAGTACTTC. It yields the protein CASSLFGGGQQYF. This chain joins TRBV28 and TRBJ2-7; D might be TRBD1 or TRBD2, each matching 5 bases. The CDR3 spans 13 residues. Trimming shortened V by 1 base and J by 8 bases, and 12 bases separated the two germline ends. The germline V gene has CDR1 MDHEN and CDR2 SYDVKM.